The clone carrying this TCR beta chain was observed a handful of times. Its specificity is not known. Some clones are missing from TCRdb's copy, which holds only in-frame ones; the method was immunoSEQ multiplex PCR. The table lists about 150,000 clones, around 89% of them singletons. The data were taken from a study of T cell responses to AZD1222 COVID-19 vaccine. Findings of the study overall: Clonal diversity was possibly underestimated, and white British individuals and females predominated among donors. The reported proportion of spike-specific TCRs targeting unmutated variant regions was nearly half. Spike-specific TCRs gained breadth and depth after people received two AZD1222 doses.

The TCR was taken from an adult in good health. Sequencing used peripheral blood, obtained on day 0 of AZD1222 vaccination.

The CDR3, as DNA: TGTGCCAGTAGTATAAGCGTCGGCACAGATACGCAGTATTTT. It yields the protein CASSISVGTDTQYF. The genes are TRBV19 and TRBJ2-3, with D unresolved. The length of the CDR3 is 14 residues. CDR1 and CDR2 from the germline V gene are LNHDA and SQIVND (reference sequence). V was pared by 2 bases and J by 1 base, with 7 bases between.